This T cell receptor (beta chain) was sequenced in a study of blood T cell repertoires in COVID-19. The CDR3 contains 13 residues. CDR1 is SNHLY and CDR2 is FYNNEI in the germline V gene. Trimming left V 6 bases short and J 7 bases short, with 13 bases between. This clone was picked up a small number of times. Source study methods: Amplified reference gene primers provided the basis for estimating nucleated cell counts. Profiled with immunoSEQ multiplex PCR; TCRdb holds only in-frame clones, not every one. The DNA was the basis for D and trimming; V, J and clone size are from that table. This table holds 50,000 to 55,000 clones, 86% found once.

This clonotype was sampled from a woman aged 80 or over with acute or convalescent COVID-19. The chain joins TRBV2 to TRBJ1-5; D is perhaps TRBD1 (6 bases). Sequencing input: peripheral blood. The CDR3, as DNA: TGTGCCAGCAGCCGGGAGGGGGGACAGCCCCAGCATTTT. Its translation is CASSREGGQPQHF.